One and the same sample provided the 24 T cell receptor beta chains below, sequenced in a study of Tregs in tolerant kidney transplant recipients. Produced via immunoSEQ multiplex PCR; TCRdb's table is partial and in-frame only. The table has around 98,000 clones, 80% to 95% seen once. This specimen was CD4+ T cells from blood, taken before the transplant. The receptors come from a human donor who received a combined kidney and bone marrow transplant.

V gene TRBV11-2 combines with J gene TRBJ2-1; 10 bases are shared with TRBD2. The CDR3 is 15 residues long. Germline V lookup: CDR1 SGHAT, CDR2 FQNNGV. J gave up 4 bases and V 7 bases, and 7 bases lay outside the gene matches. CDR3 loop: CASTTSAGGYNEQFF. In nucleotides, the CDR3 is TGTGCCAGCACCACATCAGCGGGAGGGTACAATGAGCAGTTCTTC.

The CDR3 sequence is CASRRQGGVTGELFF. The CDR3 DNA reads as TGTGCCAGCAGGAGACAGGGGGGGGTGACCGGGGAGCTGTTTTTT. The chain carries TRBV5-6 and TRBJ2-2; 9 nucleotides line up with TRBD1. The germline CDR1 and CDR2 sequences are SGHDT and YYEEEE. The CDR3 loop spans 15 amino acids. V shed 5 bases and J 5 bases; nucleotides not matched to a gene: 7.

The chain recombines TRBV7-3 with TRBJ2-5; 15 bases are a match to TRBD2. CDR3 length equals 18 residues. CDR1 and CDR2 (germline): SGHTA, FQGTGA. V shed 5 bases, J shed 1 base, and the junction held 8 bases outside the gene matches. The CDR3 is CASSLGTSGGPFQETQYF. The CDR3 coding sequence is TGTGCCAGCAGCCTAGGGACTAGCGGGGGGCCCTTCCAAGAGACCCAGTACTTC.

The chain has TRBV10-3 and TRBJ2-7; D is perhaps TRBD1 (5 bases). V was clipped by 4 bases and J by 2 bases, with 9 bases between them. The germline CDR1 and CDR2 sequences are ENHRY and SYGVKD. The CDR3 has 13 amino acids. The chain's CDR3 is CAISARVTYEQYF. Here the CDR3 DNA reads TGTGCCATCAGTGCCAGGGTAACCTACGAGCAGTACTTC.

In the case of this clone: One junction end does not reproduce the germline sequence, and a read error may be involved. This sample also contains other DNA sequences that code for the same CDR3. Written as DNA, the CDR3 is TGTGCCAGCAGCCAAGACCCAGGATCCTCCTATAATTCCCCCCTCCACTTT. Protein sequence: CASSQDPGSSYNSPLHF. This chain uses TRBV4-2 with TRBJ1-6; D unclear. The CDR3 extends over 17 amino acids. Germline V CDR1 and CDR2: LGHNA, YNFKEQ.

The chain recombines TRBV5-1 with TRBJ1-1; no firm D call. Germline assignment: CDR1 SGHRS and CDR2 YFSETQ. Trimming removed 3 bases from V and 4 bases from J, with 4 bases in between. The CDR3 contains 11 residues. The CDR3 DNA reads TGCGCCAGCAGCTCCTCCACTGAAGCTTTCTTT. This sequence encodes CASSSSTEAFF.

This chain joins TRBV7-3 and TRBJ2-1, with 7 bases fitting TRBD2. Trimming at V came to 5 bases and at J to 0 bases, leaving 4 bases not matched to a gene. Germline V gene lookup returns CDR1 SGHTA and CDR2 FQGTGA. The CDR3 totals 15 residues. The CDR3 sequence: CASSTGGSSYNEQFF. DNA of the CDR3: TGTGCCAGCAGCACCGGCGGGAGCTCCTACAATGAGCAGTTCTTC.

This chain connects TRBV7-9 to TRBJ1-3; 7 nucleotides align to TRBD1. Germline lookup yields CDR1 SEHNR and CDR2 FQNEAQ (reference sequence). The CDR3 is 18 residues long. The ends lost 1 base at V and 0 bases at J; junction bases unmatched: 9. CDR3 in DNA: TGTGCCAGCAGCTTAGGGCTACAGGGGCTTTACTCTGGAAACACCATATATTTT. This gives the protein CASSLGLQGLYSGNTIYF.

The J gene is TRBJ2-2, the V gene TRBV7-8; 12 bases are a match to TRBD2. Germline values: CDR1 SGHVS, CDR2 FQNEAQ. CDR3 size: 15 residues. Unmatched junction bases numbered 4, after V lost 3 bases and J lost 8 bases. Written as DNA, the CDR3 is TGTGCCAGCAGCTTGACTAGCGGGAGAGGTGGGGAGCTGTTTTTT. Encoded protein: CASSLTSGRGGELFF.

V usage is TRBV9 and J usage is TRBJ2-7; D remains unclear. Trimming left V 0 bases short and J 1 base short, with 8 bases between. The CDR3 length is 14 residues. Germline V CDR1 and CDR2: SGDLS, YYNGEE. CDR3 in amino acids: CASSVATDSYEQYF. In DNA, the CDR3 is TGTGCCAGCAGCGTAGCTACAGATTCCTACGAGCAGTACTTC.

In the case of this clone: The same CDR3 also results from other DNA sequences found in this sample. V is TRBV13 and J is TRBJ1-6; D not resolved. The CDR3 sequence is 9 residues long. Germline CDR1 is PRHDT and CDR2 is FYEKMQ (reference sequence). Trimming pared 10 bases from V and 8 bases from J, leaving 3 bases between. In DNA, the CDR3 is TGTGCCAACTATTCACCCCTCCACTTT. Its translation is CANYSPLHF.

J is TRBJ2-5 and V is TRBV14; D gene unclear. The DNA end favors TRBJ2-7, so the J call may be wrong. Germline CDR1 is SGHDN and CDR2 is FVKESK. This CDR3 region has 14 residues. The CDR3 DNA is TGTGCCAGCAGCCCGAAAATTGGGGCCTACGAGCAGTACTTC. Amino acid sequence: CASSPKIGAYEQYF.

The genes are TRBV4-2 and TRBJ2-1; TRBD2 matches at 8 bases. The CDR3 has 15 amino acids. With V trimmed by 4 bases and J by 4 bases, 6 bases remained unmatched. Germline loops: CDR1 LGHNA, CDR2 YNFKEQ. The CDR3 sequence: CASSRERGPYNEQFF. The CDR3, as DNA: TGTGCCAGCAGCCGAGAGCGGGGGCCTTACAATGAGCAGTTCTTC.

The chain is built from TRBV11-1 and TRBJ2-7; perhaps TRBD1 as D (6 bases). Germline CDR1 SGHAT, CDR2 FQDESV (reference sequence). V shed 5 bases and J shed 4 bases, with 18 bases lying between them. This CDR3 comprises 15 residues. The CDR3 DNA sequence: TGTGCCAGCAGCCTATTCCCGGGACACCAATACGAGCAGTACTTC. Encoded protein: CASSLFPGHQYEQYF.

The V gene is TRBV9, the J gene TRBJ2-6; 8 positions match TRBD1. J lost 1 base, V lost 3 bases, and 3 bases had no gene match. Per germline, CDR1 SGDLS and CDR2 YYNGEE. The CDR3 has 16 residues. The CDR3 DNA reads as TGTGCCAGCAGCGCGAGGACAGGGTCTGGGGCCAACGTCCTGACTTTC. Amino acid sequence: CASSARTGSGANVLTF.

This clone was found once. V and J are TRBV4-3 and TRBJ2-5; the D gene is possibly TRBD2 (6 bases). This CDR3 has 13 residues. Trimming took 1 base from V and 9 from J, leaving 12 bases between them. CDR1 and CDR2 from the germline V gene are LGHNA and YSLEER. Here the CDR3 reads CASSQGTTSPQYF. In DNA, the CDR3 is TGCGCCAGCAGCCAAGGGACTACCTCCCCCCAGTACTTC.

V gene TRBV4-3 combines with J gene TRBJ2-1; the match to TRBD2 covers 7 bases. Germline V CDR1 and CDR2: LGHNA, YSLEER. Trimming took 0 bases from V and 10 from J; bases not matched to a gene: 3. The CDR3 covers 13 residues. The CDR3 nucleotides are TGCGCCAGCAGCCAAGATTTGGGGGGGGAGCAGTTCTTC. Translating gives CASSQDLGGEQFF.

The count of this clone is one. V and J are TRBV7-8 and TRBJ1-4; D might be TRBD1 (6 bases). CDR3 length: 15 residues. V shed 5 bases and J shed 5 bases, with 15 bases lying between them. CDR1 and CDR2 from the germline V gene are SGHVS and FQNEAQ. DNA for the CDR3: TGTGCCAGCAGCCCGAACAGGGTTAGGAATGAAAAACTGTTTTTT. It is translated as CASSPNRVRNEKLFF.

The rearrangement links TRBV5-5 to TRBJ1-2, with TRBD1 matching over 10 bases. This CDR3 is built from 14 residues. Germline lookup yields CDR1 SGHKS and CDR2 YYEKEE (reference sequence). V shed 1 base, J shed 8 bases, and the junction held 5 bases outside the gene matches. The CDR3 bases are TGTGCCAGCAGCTTGAAAGGACAGGGGGGGGGCTACACCTTC. It specifies CASSLKGQGGGYTF.

The sample holds a few counts of this clone. This chain uses TRBV9 with TRBJ1-2; tentative D call: TRBD1 (5 bases). The CDR3 runs to 14 residues. The V end was cut by 2 bases, the J end by 0 bases, with 8 bases between. Looked up from germline, CDR1 is SGDLS and CDR2 is YYNGEE. CDR3 nucleotide sequence: TGTGCCAGCAGCGTTTCAGGGACTAACTATGGCTACACCTTC. As protein: CASSVSGTNYGYTF.

This sequence joins TRBV9 and TRBJ2-7; 10 bases map to TRBD2. V shed 4 bases and J 3 bases; nucleotides not matched to a gene: 10. CDR1 is SGDLS and CDR2 is YYNGEE in the germline V gene. The CDR3 is 16 amino acids. The chain's CDR3 is CASSSDLLAGDYEQYF. CDR3 bases: TGTGCCAGCAGCTCAGATCTCCTAGCGGGGGACTACGAGCAGTACTTC.

The chain links TRBV19 to TRBJ1-1; the match to TRBD1 covers 8 bases. The CDR3 contains 16 residues. The J segment lost 0 bases and the V segment lost 3 bases, leaving 6 bases of the junction unmatched. In germline, CDR1 is LNHDA, CDR2 SQIVND (reference sequence). CDR3 residues: CASSMTGDRLNTEAFF. The CDR3 DNA reads as TGTGCCAGTAGTATGACAGGGGATCGGTTGAACACTGAAGCTTTCTTT. Filled out from reference TRBV19 and TRBJ1-1, the complete variable domain reads DGGITQSPKYLFRKEGQNVTLSCEQNLNHDAMYWYRQDPGQGLRLIYYSQIVNDFQKGDIAEGYSVSREKKESFPLTVTSAQKNPTAFYLCASSMTGDRLNTEAFFGQGTRLTVV.

V and J are TRBV4-3 and TRBJ2-2; 7 nucleotides match TRBD1. The CDR3 is 14 amino acids. With V trimmed by 3 bases and J by 5 bases, 3 bases remained unmatched. Germline V gene lookup returns CDR1 LGHNA and CDR2 YSLEER. CDR3 DNA: TGCGCCAGCAGCCAGGCACAGGGGACCGGGGAGCTGTTTTTT. It is translated as CASSQAQGTGELFF.

This sequence joins TRBV7-2 and TRBJ1-2; TRBD1 agrees at 7 bases. The germline gives CDR1 SGHTA, CDR2 FQGNSA. J gave up 5 bases and V 1 base, and 1 base lay outside the gene matches. The CDR3 extends over 13 amino acids. In DNA, the CDR3 is TGTGCCAGCAGCTTAGGACAGGGATATGGCTACACCTTC. It specifies CASSLGQGYGYTF.